This T cell receptor beta chain appears in the sequencing data of a study of beta chain features in type 1 diabetes. Overall study context: In all, around 110,000,000 sorted cells from all samples were analyzed.

Reverse transcribing all isolated RNA meant expressed TCRB transcripts were sequenced. An average of approximately 3.6 million reads was obtained for naive, central memory and regulatory T cell samples. Profiling relied on immunoSEQ multiplex PCR, and the TCRdb table lists in-frame clones only, not all of them. The repertoire consists of 500,000 to 700,000 clones, with 15% to 18% occurring once and the leading ten covering about 0.087%. CDR1 is SGHTA and CDR2 is FQGNSA in the germline V gene. Trimming removed 5 bases from V and 0 bases from J, with 17 bases in between. The CDR3 sequence is 16 residues long. In the case of this clone: What it recognizes is unknown.

Study-level results: PCR might pick shorter templates more often, in the same way for patients and controls. Compared to healthy donors, patients appeared to have naive, central memory and Treg TCRB repertoires that were more alike.

Specimen: naive CD4+ T cells from blood. The source of this sequence is a man between 18 and 29 years old in good health. V gene TRBV7-2 combines with J gene TRBJ2-7; D not certain. The CDR3 bases are TGTGCCAGCAGCAGAAATATGGGCTTCGGCTCCTACGAGCAGTACTTC. Protein sequence: CASSRNMGFGSYEQYF.